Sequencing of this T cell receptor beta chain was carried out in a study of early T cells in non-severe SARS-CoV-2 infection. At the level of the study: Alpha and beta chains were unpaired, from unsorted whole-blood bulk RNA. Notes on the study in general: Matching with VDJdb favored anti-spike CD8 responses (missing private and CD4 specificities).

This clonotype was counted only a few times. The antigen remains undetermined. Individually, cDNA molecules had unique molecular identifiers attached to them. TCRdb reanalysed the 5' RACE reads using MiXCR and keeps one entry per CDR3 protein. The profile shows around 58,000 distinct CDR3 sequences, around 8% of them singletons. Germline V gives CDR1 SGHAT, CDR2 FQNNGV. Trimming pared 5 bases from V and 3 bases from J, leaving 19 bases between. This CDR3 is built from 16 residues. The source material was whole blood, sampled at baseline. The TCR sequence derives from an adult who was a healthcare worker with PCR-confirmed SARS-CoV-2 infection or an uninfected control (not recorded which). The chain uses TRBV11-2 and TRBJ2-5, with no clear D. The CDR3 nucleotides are TGTGCCAGCAGCGGTCCGTACAGCTCGCCTAAAGAGACCCAGTACTTC. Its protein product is CASSGPYSSPKETQYF.